This TCR beta chain emerged from a study of immune evolution from preneoplasia to lung adenocarcinoma. Of note for this clone: Its antigen is still unknown.

Patients had resection in Japan or China between about 2013 and 2017. Histologic diagnosis was independently verified by two lung pathologists. This CDR3 is 14 amino acids long. V trimming: 8 bases; J trimming: 0 bases; junction bases outside the gene matches: 3. Germline assignment: CDR1 MDHEN and CDR2 SYDVKM. Whole-study findings and limits: Clonality was highest in normal lung, lower in later-stage lesions apparently. Top clone share appeared to fall from AAH through AIS, MIA, adenocarcinoma.

TCRdb's copy holds only in-frame clones and misses some; the assay was immunoSEQ multiplex PCR. The table records fewer than 10,000 clones, 60% to 80% of them present only once. The clonotype was recovered from a person aged 80 or over with lung adenocarcinoma. Sequences were obtained from FFPE lung adenocarcinoma in situ tissue. The rearrangement joins TRBV28 to TRBJ2-3, with 9 bases aligning to TRBD1. In DNA, the CDR3 is TGTGCCAGCCAGGGACAGGGTAGCACAGATACGCAGTATTTT. Translated: CASQGQGSTDTQYF.